This TCR beta chain was identified in a study of shared clonotypes between healthy human individuals. Using immunoSEQ multiplex PCR, the repertoire was profiled, and TCRdb retains in-frame clones only, with some absent. The table shows over a million clones, with 75% occurring only once. This CDR3 is built from 14 residues. Looked up from germline, CDR1 is SNHLY and CDR2 is FYNNEI. V lost 4 bases and J lost 0, with 7 bases in between. J is TRBJ1-3 and V is TRBV2, with D uncertain. Sample: memory CD4+ T cells sorted from blood. Subset meaning: CD45RA-negative fraction. The sequence came from a man younger than 35 in good health. The chain's CDR3 is CASSGVASGNTIYF. The CDR3 nucleotides read TGTGCCAGCAGTGGGGTAGCCTCTGGAAACACCATATATTTT.